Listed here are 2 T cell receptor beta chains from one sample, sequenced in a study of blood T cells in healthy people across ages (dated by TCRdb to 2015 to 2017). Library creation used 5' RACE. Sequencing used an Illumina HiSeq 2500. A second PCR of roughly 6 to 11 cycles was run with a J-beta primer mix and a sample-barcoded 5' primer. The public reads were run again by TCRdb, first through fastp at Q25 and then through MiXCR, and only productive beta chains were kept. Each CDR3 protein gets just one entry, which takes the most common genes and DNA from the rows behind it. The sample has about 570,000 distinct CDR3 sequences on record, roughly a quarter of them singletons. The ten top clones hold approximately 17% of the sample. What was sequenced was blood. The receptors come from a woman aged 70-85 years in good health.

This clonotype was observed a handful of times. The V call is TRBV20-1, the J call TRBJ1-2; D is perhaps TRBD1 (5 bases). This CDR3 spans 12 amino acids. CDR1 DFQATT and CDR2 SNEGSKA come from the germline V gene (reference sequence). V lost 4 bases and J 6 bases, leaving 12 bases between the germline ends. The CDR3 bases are TGCAGTGCTATTTACGGGGGGGATGGCTACACCTTC. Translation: CSAIYGGDGYTF.

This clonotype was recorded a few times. In DNA form, the CDR3 reads TGTGCCAGCAGCCCCAGACACATTAACTATGGCTACACCTTC. Amino acids: CASSPRHINYGYTF. The chain links TRBV12-3 or TRBV12-4 to TRBJ1-2; D unclear. CDR3 length equals 14 residues. V shed 6 bases and J shed 1 base, with 12 bases lying between them.